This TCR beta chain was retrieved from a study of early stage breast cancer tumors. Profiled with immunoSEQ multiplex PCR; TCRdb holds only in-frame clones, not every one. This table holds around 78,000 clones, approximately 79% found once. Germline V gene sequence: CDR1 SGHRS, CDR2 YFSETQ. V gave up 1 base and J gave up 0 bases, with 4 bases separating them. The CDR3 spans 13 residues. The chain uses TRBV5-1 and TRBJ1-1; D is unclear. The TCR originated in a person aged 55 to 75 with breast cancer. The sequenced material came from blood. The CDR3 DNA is TGCGCCAGCAGCTTGCGGTTGAACACTGAAGCTTTCTTT. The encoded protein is CASSLRLNTEAFF.